Below are 32 T cell receptor beta chains sequenced from a single sample in a study of blood T cell repertoires in COVID-19. Sequencing was performed with immunoSEQ multiplex PCR; in TCRdb, only in-frame clones are kept and a portion is missing. The sample records about 140,000 clones, around 80% being singletons. The sample was PBMCs or T cells enriched from blood (not recorded which). These receptors were collected from a woman aged 45 to 65 who had recovered from COVID-19.

The V and J genes are TRBV4-1 and TRBJ1-5, with D possibly TRBD1 on 6 matching bases. The CDR3 runs 14 residues. Trimming removed 1 base at V and 7 bases at J, with 11 bases between. Germline V gene data show CDR1 as MGHRA and CDR2 as YSYEKL. CDR3 nucleotide sequence: TGCGCCAGCAGCCAAGTGGGGGGGGGCCAGCCCCAGCATTTT. Translated: CASSQVGGGQPQHF.

The chain joins TRBV28 to TRBJ1-6, with TRBD1 identical over 8 bases. V gave up 0 bases and J gave up 8 bases; unmatched junction bases: 3. The CDR3 is made up of 15 amino acids. The V gene's germline CDR1 is MDHEN and CDR2 SYDVKM. CDR3: CASSLWTTGDSPLHF. The CDR3 DNA is TGTGCCAGCAGTTTATGGACGACAGGGGATTCACCCCTCCACTTT.

The chain links TRBV23-1 to TRBJ1-5; 10 positions match TRBD1. TRBV23-1 is sorted into the ORF group, with uncertain function. The CDR3 runs 19 residues. V lost 4 bases, J lost 3 bases, and 15 bases stayed unmatched. DNA for the CDR3: TGCGCCAGCAGTCCCAGGGACGACGGGACAGGGGTCCACAATCAGCCCCAGCATTTT. This translates into CASSPRDDGTGVHNQPQHF.

This clone occurred a few times. The rearrangement uses TRBV27 and TRBJ2-7, with D tentatively TRBD1 (6 bases). CDR1 and CDR2 from the germline V gene are MNHEY and SMNVEV (reference sequence). The CDR3 is made up of 14 amino acids. The V gene lost 6 bases and the J gene lost 2 bases, with 14 bases spanning the gap. The CDR3 here is CASRPGHKPYEQYF. CDR3 DNA sequence: TGTGCCAGCAGACCGGGACATAAACCCTACGAGCAGTACTTC.

The chain carries TRBV29-1 and TRBJ2-3; D might be TRBD1 (5 bases). Germline CDR1 reads SQVTM; CDR2 reads ANQGSEA. The CDR3 has 13 residues. V was cut by 7 bases and J by 3 bases, with 14 bases left in between. The CDR3 DNA sequence: TGCAGCGCCCCGGGCAGGGTGACAGATACGCAGTATTTT. Protein: CSAPGRVTDTQYF.

The V gene is TRBV5-5, the J gene TRBJ1-1; D is unresolved. Germline lookup yields CDR1 SGHKS and CDR2 YYEKEE (reference sequence). The V gene lost 4 bases and the J gene lost 0 bases, with 7 bases spanning the gap. The CDR3 contains 13 residues. CDR3 amino acids: CASSPPVNTEAFF. CDR3 nucleotide sequence: TGTGCCAGCAGCCCTCCGGTGAACACTGAAGCTTTCTTT.

The chain is built from TRBV4-2 and TRBJ1-2; no reliable D call. CDR3 length: 16 residues. V gave up 0 bases and J gave up 3 bases, with 14 bases separating them. The germline V gene has CDR1 LGHNA and CDR2 YNFKEQ. This CDR3 reads CASSQEERFGDYGYTF. Written as DNA, the CDR3 is TGTGCCAGCAGCCAAGAAGAAAGGTTCGGGGACTATGGCTACACCTTC.

This chain uses TRBV7-8 with TRBJ1-2; tentative D call: TRBD1 (6 bases). This CDR3 comprises 17 residues. Germline V CDR1 and CDR2: SGHVS, FQNEAQ. Trimming left V 1 base short and J 0 bases short, with 15 bases between. This CDR3 reads CASSLDPGGTTNYGYTF. CDR3 nucleotides: TGTGCCAGCAGCTTAGACCCCGGGGGGACAACTAACTATGGCTACACCTTC.

V gene TRBV28 combines with J gene TRBJ1-6; 7 positions agree with TRBD1. With 10 bases clipped from V and 10 bases from J, the junction kept 16 bases outside the gene matches. Per the germline V gene, CDR1 is MDHEN and CDR2 is SYDVKM. This CDR3 is built from 15 residues. The CDR3 loop reads CATYPGDRLRSPLHF. CDR3 coding DNA: TGTGCCACCTACCCTGGGGACAGACTTAGGTCACCCCTCCACTTT.

The chain joins TRBV25-1 to TRBJ2-7, with D possibly matching TRBD1 (6 bases). Germline V gene data show CDR1 as MGHDK and CDR2 as SYGVNS. V lost 7 bases and J 2 bases, leaving 27 bases between the germline ends. This CDR3 is 18 amino acids long. This CDR3 is CASTKMTPPGTKAYEQYV. The CDR3 DNA sequence: TGTGCCAGCACCAAGATGACGCCCCCCGGGACAAAAGCCTACGAGCAGTACGTC.

The rearrangement links TRBV10-3 to TRBJ1-3; the D is unclear. Trimming stripped 11 bases from V and 8 bases from J, with 10 bases between. There are 10 residues in the CDR3. The germline V gene encodes CDR1 ENHRY and CDR2 SYGVKD. The CDR3 region has the DNA TGTGCCGCGGGCGGGGACACCATATATTTT. Its protein is CAAGGDTIYF.

The V gene is TRBV5-5, the J gene TRBJ1-1, with unresolved D. The V end was cut by 0 bases, the J end by 11 bases, with 14 bases between. The CDR3 totals 13 residues. Germline CDR1 and CDR2: SGHKS and YYEKEE (reference sequence). The chain's CDR3 is CASSLVAGNGAFF. The CDR3 coding sequence is TGTGCCAGCAGCTTGGTTGCAGGAAACGGCGCTTTCTTT.

This clone occurred a few times. The V gene is TRBV3-1 (or the pseudogene TRBV3-2), the J gene TRBJ1-2, with 7 bases identical to TRBD1. J lost 2 bases, V lost 4 bases, and 4 bases had no gene match. Per the germline V gene, CDR1 is LGHDT and CDR2 is YNNKEL (reference sequence). The CDR3 covers 14 residues. The CDR3 coding sequence is TGTGCCAGCAGCCCGGGACAGCCGAACTATGGCTACACCTTC. Protein: CASSPGQPNYGYTF.

V gene TRBV5-8 combines with J gene TRBJ1-5, with 8 bases lining up with TRBD1. The CDR3 length is 15 residues. Germline CDR1 reads SGHTS; CDR2 reads YDEGEE. V was clipped by 4 bases and J by 6 bases; unmatched bases: 9. The DNA of the CDR3 is TGTGCCAGCAGCGGGGTCCCAGGGGGCAGTCAGCCCCAGCATTTT. It translates to CASSGVPGGSQPQHF. Full variable domain (remainder filled in from reference TRBV5-8 and TRBJ1-5): EAGVTQSPTHLIKTRGQQATLRCSPISGHTSVYWYQQALGLGLQFLLWYDEGEERNRGNFPPRFSGRQFPNYSSELNVNALELEDSALYLCASSGVPGGSQPQHFGDGTRLSIL.

The V and J genes are TRBV27 and TRBJ1-4, with 7 bases lining up with TRBD1. Germline lookup yields CDR1 MNHEY and CDR2 SMNVEV (reference sequence). J gave up 4 bases and V 0 bases, and 14 bases lay outside the gene matches. The CDR3 has 19 residues. CDR3 in amino acids: CASSLSPRGRHLFNEKLFF. The CDR3, as DNA: TGTGCCAGCAGTTTATCCCCGAGGGGGCGACATTTATTTAATGAAAAACTGTTTTTT. Combining the CDR3 with reference TRBV27 and TRBJ1-4 gives the whole variable domain EAQVTQNPRYLITVTGKKLTVTCSQNMNHEYMSWYRQDPGLGLRQIYYSMNVEVTDKGDVPEGYKVSRKEKRNFPLILESPSPNQTSLYFCASSLSPRGRHLFNEKLFFGSGTQLSVL.

The chain employs TRBV6-8 and TRBJ1-1, with no clear D. V was pared by 7 bases and J by 0 bases, with 21 bases between. The CDR3 is 17 amino acids. Germline loops: CDR1 MNHGY, CDR2 SAAAGT. CDR3 amino acids: CASNPRTKTPMNTEAFF. In nucleotides, the CDR3 is TGTGCCAGCAATCCTCGCACCAAGACACCAATGAACACTGAAGCTTTCTTT.

J is TRBJ2-4 and V is TRBV2, with D maybe TRBD1 (5 bases). Germline V gene lookup returns CDR1 SNHLY and CDR2 FYNNEI. V lost 6 bases, J lost 2 bases, and 11 bases lay in between. This CDR3 spans 14 amino acids. The CDR3 DNA follows: TGTGCCAGCAGAATTGGGGCTTCCAAAAACATTCAGTACTTC. Amino acids: CASRIGASKNIQYF.

This rearrangement joins TRBV7-9 to TRBJ2-6; D may be TRBD1 (5 bases). In germline, CDR1 is SEHNR, CDR2 FQNEAQ (reference sequence). This CDR3 is built from 15 residues. Trimming shortened V by 6 bases and J by 0 bases, and 9 bases separated the two germline ends. CDR3 DNA sequence: TGTGCCAGCAGTTGGGGCCTCTCTGGGGCCAACGTCCTGACTTTC. Protein: CASSWGLSGANVLTF.

Concerning this clone: At the DNA level, this CDR3 is encoded by other sequences in the same sample as well. This CDR3 is CASSVAGMNTEAFF. CDR3 in DNA: TGTGCCAGCAGCGTCGCAGGGATGAACACTGAAGCTTTCTTT. V gene TRBV9 combines with J gene TRBJ1-1; perhaps TRBD1 as D (5 bases). V was shortened by 2 bases and J by 0 bases, with 8 bases between the two germline ends. This CDR3 region has 14 residues. Germline V gene lookup returns CDR1 SGDLS and CDR2 YYNGEE.

A remark on this clone: Distinct nucleotide sequences in the sample also encode this CDR3. Written as DNA, the CDR3 is TGTGCCAGCAGCTTAGCACAGAACAATGAGCAGTTCTTC. Protein product: CASSLAQNNEQFF. The chain is built from TRBV7-8 and TRBJ2-1; no definite D call. From germline, CDR1 is SGHVS and CDR2 FQNEAQ. V lost 0 bases to trimming and J lost 5 bases, with 5 bases between them. The CDR3 length is 13 residues.

The V gene is TRBV28, the J gene TRBJ2-3, with 11 bases lining up with TRBD2. The CDR3 totals 16 residues. Germline values: CDR1 MDHEN, CDR2 SYDVKM. The V gene end was trimmed by 5 bases and the J gene end by 2 bases; junction bases not matched to a gene: 6. CDR3 residues: CASSRIAGGYTDTQYF. For the CDR3, the DNA is TGTGCCAGCAGTCGGATAGCGGGGGGGTACACAGATACGCAGTATTTT.

The rearrangement links TRBV27 to TRBJ1-5; D is possibly TRBD1 (5 bases). The V and J ends lost 2 bases and 6 bases respectively, with 8 bases between them. The germline V gene encodes CDR1 MNHEY and CDR2 SMNVEV (reference sequence). This CDR3 spans 13 amino acids. CDR3 in DNA: TGTGCCAGCAGTTTACAGGGTTTTCAGCCCCAGCATTTT. As protein: CASSLQGFQPQHF.

This sequence joins TRBV2 and TRBJ1-2; 9 nucleotides match TRBD1. Losses at the gene ends were 4 bases for V and 5 bases for J; bases not matched to a gene: 8. Germline CDR1 is SNHLY and CDR2 is FYNNEI. The length of the CDR3 is 15 residues. The CDR3 nucleotides read TGTGCCAGCAGTGGTCGGACAGGGGATGGTTATGGCTACACCTTC. Translation: CASSGRTGDGYGYTF.

The chain recombines TRBV18 with TRBJ1-6; D uncertain. V lost 1 base and J lost 10, with 14 bases in between. CDR1 is KGHSH and CDR2 is LQKENI in the germline V gene. This CDR3 comprises 15 residues. The CDR3 nucleotides are TGTGCCAGCTCACCACAAAGTTTGCTGAGATCACCCCTCCACTTT. Encoded protein: CASSPQSLLRSPLHF.

The gene calls are TRBV15 and TRBJ1-2; 7 positions agree with TRBD1. The V and J ends lost 5 bases and 4 bases, in that order; junction bases with no gene match: 7. The CDR3 spans 14 residues. Germline lookup yields CDR1 LNHNV and CDR2 YYDKDF (reference sequence). The CDR3 nucleotides are TGTGCCACCAGCCGACGAGAGGGGGCCTATGGCTACACCTTC. It codes for CATSRREGAYGYTF.

CDR3 region: CASSQTSGGDNEQFF. In nucleotides, the CDR3 is TGTGCCAGCAGCCAGACTAGCGGGGGTGACAATGAGCAGTTCTTC. The chain employs TRBV5-4 and TRBJ2-1; 12 nucleotides agree with TRBD2. This CDR3 comprises 15 residues. Germline trimming cut 4 bases from V and 5 bases from J; bases unmatched to any gene: 4. CDR1 and CDR2 from the germline V gene are SGHNT and YYREEE (reference sequence).

The table lists this clone with a few counts. The chain recombines TRBV2 with TRBJ1-4; D is perhaps TRBD1 (5 bases). The CDR3 loop spans 13 amino acids. V was pared by 1 base and J by 7 bases, with 7 bases between. Germline-derived CDR1 and CDR2 are SNHLY and FYNNEI. In DNA form, the CDR3 reads TGTGCCAGCAGTGAAGGGCAGGGTGAAAAACTGTTTTTT. Amino acid sequence: CASSEGQGEKLFF.

In its sample, this clone was seen a few times. The CDR3 spells CASSKDRGKYEQYF. DNA of the CDR3: TGTGCCAGCAGTAAAGACAGGGGAAAATACGAGCAGTACTTC. The chain has TRBV5-4 and TRBJ2-7; TRBD1 matches at 8 bases. The CDR3 sequence is 14 residues long. V shed 5 bases, J shed 4 bases, and the junction held 8 bases outside the gene matches. CDR1 and CDR2 (germline): SGHNT, YYREEE (reference sequence).

The table lists this clone with a count of one. The chain uses TRBV2 and TRBJ1-4, with D tentatively TRBD1 (5 bases). The length of the CDR3 is 14 residues. V was cut by 6 bases and J by 4 bases, with 12 bases left in between. The germline CDR1 and CDR2 sequences are SNHLY and FYNNEI. CDR3 loop: CASRPGLHNEKLFF. The CDR3 nucleotides read TGTGCCAGCAGGCCGGGACTTCATAATGAAAAACTGTTTTTT.

This sequence joins TRBV6-5 and TRBJ2-7; D call uncertain. CDR1 is MNHEY, CDR2 SVGAGI, per germline. Trimming stripped 9 bases from V and 2 bases from J, with 14 bases between. The CDR3 is 13 amino acids. CDR3 bases: TGTGCCAGTCGGTCTCCAAATACCTACGAGCAGTACTTC. Its protein product is CASRSPNTYEQYF.

This chain's CDR3 is CASSSLWNTEAFF. In nucleotides, the CDR3 is TGTGCCAGCAGTTCACTGTGGAACACTGAAGCTTTCTTT. The gene calls are TRBV27 and TRBJ1-1, with unresolved D. Trimming left V 4 bases short and J 1 base short, with 7 bases between. The CDR3 totals 13 residues. Germline V CDR1 and CDR2: MNHEY, SMNVEV (reference sequence).

The chain couples TRBV12-3 or TRBV12-4 to TRBJ2-1; D gene unclear. The CDR3 spans 11 residues. Trimming took off 2 bases at V and 9 bases at J, with 5 bases between the two ends. The CDR3 sequence: CASSLFGEQFF. CDR3 coding DNA: TGTGCCAGCAGTTTATTCGGTGAGCAGTTCTTC.